The TCR beta chain described here comes from a study of blood T cell repertoires in COVID-19. Some clones are missing from TCRdb's copy, which holds only in-frame ones; the method was immunoSEQ multiplex PCR. The sample shows about 200,000 clones, around 90% of them seen only once. V was clipped by 2 bases and J by 2 bases; unmatched bases: 2. The CDR3 consists of 14 residues. Germline V CDR1 and CDR2: SGHRS, YFSETQ. This chain joins TRBV5-1 and TRBJ2-3; 7 bases are shared with TRBD2. The TCR sequence derives from a man aged 45-60 years with acute or convalescent COVID-19. Sequencing input: peripheral blood. The CDR3: CASSLAGITDTQYF. The CDR3 DNA reads TGCGCCAGCAGCTTAGCGGGGATCACAGATACGCAGTATTTT.